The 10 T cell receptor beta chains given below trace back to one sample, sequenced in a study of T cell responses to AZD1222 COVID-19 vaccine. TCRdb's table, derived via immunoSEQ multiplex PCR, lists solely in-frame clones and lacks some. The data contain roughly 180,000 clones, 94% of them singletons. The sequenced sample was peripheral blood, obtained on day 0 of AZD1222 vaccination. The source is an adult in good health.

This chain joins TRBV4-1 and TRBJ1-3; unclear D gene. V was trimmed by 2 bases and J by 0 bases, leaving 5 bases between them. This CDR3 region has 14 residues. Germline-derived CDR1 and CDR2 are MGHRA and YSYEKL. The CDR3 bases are TGCGCCAGCAGCCAAAGAGACTCTGGAAACACCATATATTTT. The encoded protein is CASSQRDSGNTIYF.

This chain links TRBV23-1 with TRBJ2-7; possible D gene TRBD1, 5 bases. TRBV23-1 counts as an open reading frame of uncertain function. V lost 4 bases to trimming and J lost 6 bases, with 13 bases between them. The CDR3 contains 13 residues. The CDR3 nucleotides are TGCGCCAGCAGTCCACGACAGCACCCCGAGCAGTACTTC. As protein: CASSPRQHPEQYF.

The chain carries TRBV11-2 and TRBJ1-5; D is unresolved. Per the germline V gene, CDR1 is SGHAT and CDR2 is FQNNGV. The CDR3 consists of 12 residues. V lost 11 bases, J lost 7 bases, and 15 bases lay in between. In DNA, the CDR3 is TGTGCCGGACCGAAAGTCAGGCAGCCCCAGCATTTT. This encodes CAGPKVRQPQHF.

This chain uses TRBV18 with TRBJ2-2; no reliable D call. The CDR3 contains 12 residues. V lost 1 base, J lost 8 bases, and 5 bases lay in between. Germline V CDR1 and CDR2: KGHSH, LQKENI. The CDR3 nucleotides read TGTGCCAGCTCACCACGAGAGGGGGAGCTGTTTTTT. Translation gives CASSPREGELFF.

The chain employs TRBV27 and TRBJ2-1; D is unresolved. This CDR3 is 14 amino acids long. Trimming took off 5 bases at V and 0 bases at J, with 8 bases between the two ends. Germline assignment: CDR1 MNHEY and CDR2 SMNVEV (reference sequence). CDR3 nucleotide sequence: TGTGCCAGCAGTCCGACGAGCTCCTACAATGAGCAGTTCTTC. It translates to CASSPTSSYNEQFF.

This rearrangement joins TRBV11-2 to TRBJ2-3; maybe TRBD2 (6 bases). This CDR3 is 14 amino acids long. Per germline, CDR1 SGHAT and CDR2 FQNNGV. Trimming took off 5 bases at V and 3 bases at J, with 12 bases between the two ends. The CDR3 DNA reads TGTGCCAGCAGCCAGGAGGGCCTGACAGATACGCAGTATTTT. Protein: CASSQEGLTDTQYF.

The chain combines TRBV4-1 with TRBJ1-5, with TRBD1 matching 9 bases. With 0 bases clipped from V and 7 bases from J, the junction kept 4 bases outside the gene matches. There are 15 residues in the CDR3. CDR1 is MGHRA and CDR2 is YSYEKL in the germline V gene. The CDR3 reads CASSQDWDRAQPQHF. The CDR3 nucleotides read TGCGCCAGCAGCCAAGATTGGGACAGGGCGCAGCCCCAGCATTTT.

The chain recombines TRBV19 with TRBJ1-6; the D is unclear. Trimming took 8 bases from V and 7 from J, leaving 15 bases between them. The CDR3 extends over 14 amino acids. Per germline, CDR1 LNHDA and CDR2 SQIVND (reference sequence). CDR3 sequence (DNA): TGTGCCAGTTCGACGACTGAGACCAATTCACCCCTCCACTTT. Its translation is CASSTTETNSPLHF. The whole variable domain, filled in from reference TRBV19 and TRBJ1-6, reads DGGITQSPKYLFRKEGQNVTLSCEQNLNHDAMYWYRQDPGQGLRLIYYSQIVNDFQKGDIAEGYSVSREKKESFPLTVTSAQKNPTAFYLCASSTTETNSPLHFGNGTRLTVT.

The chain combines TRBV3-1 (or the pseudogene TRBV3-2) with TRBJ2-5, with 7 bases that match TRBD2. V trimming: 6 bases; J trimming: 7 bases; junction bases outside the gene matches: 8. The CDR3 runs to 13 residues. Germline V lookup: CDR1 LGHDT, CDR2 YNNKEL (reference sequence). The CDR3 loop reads CASSGGRARTQYF. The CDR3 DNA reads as TGTGCCAGCAGTGGCGGGAGAGCCCGGACCCAGTACTTC.

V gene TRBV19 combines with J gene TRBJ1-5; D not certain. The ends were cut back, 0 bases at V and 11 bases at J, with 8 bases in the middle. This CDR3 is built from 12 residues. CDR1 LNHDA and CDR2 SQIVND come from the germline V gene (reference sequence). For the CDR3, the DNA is TGTGCCAGTAGTATAGACTCCCCGACCCAGCATTTT. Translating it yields CASSIDSPTQHF.